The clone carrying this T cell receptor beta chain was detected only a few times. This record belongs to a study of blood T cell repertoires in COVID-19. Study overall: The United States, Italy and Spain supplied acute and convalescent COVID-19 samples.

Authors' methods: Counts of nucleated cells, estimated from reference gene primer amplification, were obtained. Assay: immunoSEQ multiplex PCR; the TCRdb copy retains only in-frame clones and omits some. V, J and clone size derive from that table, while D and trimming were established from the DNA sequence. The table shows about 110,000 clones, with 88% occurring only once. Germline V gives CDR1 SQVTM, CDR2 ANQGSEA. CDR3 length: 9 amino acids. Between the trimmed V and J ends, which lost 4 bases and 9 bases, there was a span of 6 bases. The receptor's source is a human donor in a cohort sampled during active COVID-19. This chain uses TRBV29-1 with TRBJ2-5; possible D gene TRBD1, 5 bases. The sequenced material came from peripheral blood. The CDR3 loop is CSVGGPQYF. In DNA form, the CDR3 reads TGCAGCGTTGGGGGCCCCCAGTACTTC.